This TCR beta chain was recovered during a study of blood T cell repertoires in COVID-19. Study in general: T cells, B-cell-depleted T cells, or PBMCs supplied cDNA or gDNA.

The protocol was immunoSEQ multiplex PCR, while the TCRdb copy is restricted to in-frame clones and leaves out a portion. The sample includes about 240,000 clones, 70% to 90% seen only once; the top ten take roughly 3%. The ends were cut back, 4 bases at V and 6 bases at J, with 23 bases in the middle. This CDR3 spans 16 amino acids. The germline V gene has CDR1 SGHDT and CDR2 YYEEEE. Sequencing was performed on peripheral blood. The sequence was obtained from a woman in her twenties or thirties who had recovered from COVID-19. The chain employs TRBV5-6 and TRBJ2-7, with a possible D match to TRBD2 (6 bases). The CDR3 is CASSLLKEGGVGEQYF. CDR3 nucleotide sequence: TGTGCCAGCAGCCTACTCAAGGAGGGAGGTGTCGGCGAGCAGTACTTC.